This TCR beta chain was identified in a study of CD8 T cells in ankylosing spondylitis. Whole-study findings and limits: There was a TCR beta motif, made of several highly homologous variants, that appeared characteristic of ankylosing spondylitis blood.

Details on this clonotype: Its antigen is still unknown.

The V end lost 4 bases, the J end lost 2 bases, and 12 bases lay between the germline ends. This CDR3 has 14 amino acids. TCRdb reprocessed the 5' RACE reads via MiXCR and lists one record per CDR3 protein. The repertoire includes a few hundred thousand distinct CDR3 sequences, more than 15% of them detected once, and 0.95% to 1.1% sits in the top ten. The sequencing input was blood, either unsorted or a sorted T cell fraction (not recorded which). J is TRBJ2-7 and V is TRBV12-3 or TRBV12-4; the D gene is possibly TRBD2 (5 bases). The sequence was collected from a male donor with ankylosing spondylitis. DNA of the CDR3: TGTGCCAGCAGTTCGAGAGGGCTGACCTACGAGCAGTACTTC. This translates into CASSSRGLTYEQYF.